The 30 T cell receptor beta chains in this list originate from one sample, sequenced in a study of CD8 T cells in Susac syndrome. When the RNA was reverse transcribed, random hexamers were used with an input of roughly 0.45 to 1 ug. TCRdb passed the immunoSEQ multiplex PCR reads through MiXCR, listing each CDR3 protein once. The table shows 240,000 or so distinct CDR3 sequences, with 90% to 97% occurring only once. The sample comprised CD4+ T cells from PBMCs. The receptors stem from a human donor with Susac syndrome.

This chain links TRBV7-9 with TRBJ2-7, with D perhaps matching TRBD2 (7 bases). The V and J ends lost 5 bases and 2 bases respectively, with 19 bases between them. Germline lookup yields CDR1 SEHNR and CDR2 FQNEAQ (reference sequence). This CDR3 is built from 16 residues. The CDR3 DNA reads as TGTGCCAGCAGCCACCACAGGGCGGGGGTGGCCTACGAGCAGTACTTC. It yields the protein CASSHHRAGVAYEQYF.

The chain uses TRBV15 and TRBJ2-1; the D gene could be TRBD1 or TRBD2 (7 bases each). This CDR3 has 15 amino acids. Germline CDR1 LNHNV, CDR2 YYDKDF (reference sequence). V lost 3 bases and J 5 bases, leaving 14 bases between the germline ends. CDR3 sequence reads: CATSSRGGNNNEQFF. The CDR3 region has the DNA TGTGCCACCAGCAGCAGGGGGGGAAACAACAATGAGCAGTTCTTC.

This clonotype was seen once. The chain has TRBV20-1 and TRBJ2-5; D ambiguous. V was shortened by 6 bases and J by 3 bases, with 11 bases between the two germline ends. The CDR3 extends over 12 amino acids. Germline V lookup: CDR1 DFQATT, CDR2 SNEGSKA (reference sequence). In DNA form, the CDR3 reads TGCAGTGCCTACGGGCCGGAAGAGACCCAGTACTTC. The encoded protein is CSAYGPEETQYF.

V gene TRBV27 combines with J gene TRBJ1-2; TRBD1 matches at 7 bases. V lost 10 bases, J lost 4 bases, and 15 bases stayed unmatched. Germline assignment: CDR1 MNHEY and CDR2 SMNVEV (reference sequence). CDR3 size: 15 residues. This CDR3 reads CATHTHSTGTYGYTF. The CDR3 DNA reads TGTGCCACCCACACCCATTCGACAGGGACCTATGGCTACACCTTC.

The chain links TRBV4-1 to TRBJ2-1; 9 bases agree with TRBD2. Germline values: CDR1 MGHRA, CDR2 YSYEKL. This CDR3 is built from 16 residues. V lost 2 bases, J lost 6 bases, and 8 bases stayed unmatched. The CDR3: CASSQPGRTSANEQFF. The CDR3 nucleotides are TGCGCCAGCAGCCAACCGGGGAGGACTAGCGCCAATGAGCAGTTCTTC.

V is TRBV3-1 and J is TRBJ1-1; D gene uncertain. V lost 3 bases to trimming and J lost 8 bases, with 13 bases between them. The CDR3 runs 13 residues. Germline V gene data show CDR1 as LGHDT and CDR2 as YNNKEL (reference sequence). The CDR3 DNA sequence: TGTGCCAGCAGCCAGGGAGGAGTCGAGGAAGCTTTCTTT. It encodes CASSQGGVEEAFF. Full variable domain (remainder filled in from reference TRBV3-1 and TRBJ1-1): DTAVSQTPKYLVTQMGNDKSIKCEQNLGHDTMYWYKQDSKKFLKIMFSYNNKELIINETVPNRFSPKSPDKAHLNLHINSLELGDSAVYFCASSQGGVEEAFFGQGTRLTVV.

The V and J genes are TRBV20-1 and TRBJ1-2; D remains ambiguous. Germline V CDR1 and CDR2: DFQATT, SNEGSKA (reference sequence). The CDR3 consists of 13 residues. V dropped 3 bases and J dropped 8 bases, with 16 bases sitting between them. CDR3 nucleotide sequence: TGCAGTGCTAGGGAACCTCCCATGCAGGGCTACACCTTC. This encodes CSAREPPMQGYTF.

This chain joins TRBV28 and TRBJ2-3; D unclear. CDR3 length equals 14 residues. The V end was cut by 8 bases, the J end by 6 bases, with 18 bases between. CDR1 and CDR2 from the germline V gene are MDHEN and SYDVKM. The CDR3 protein is CASHLGRLEDTQYF. For the CDR3, the DNA is TGTGCCAGCCACCTAGGCAGATTAGAGGATACGCAGTATTTT.

This clonotype was seen only once. This chain joins TRBV19 and TRBJ1-1; D is uncertain. The CDR3 sequence is 13 residues long. Trimming took off 4 bases at V and 4 bases at J, with 10 bases between the two ends. Looked up from germline, CDR1 is LNHDA and CDR2 is SQIVND (reference sequence). This CDR3 is CASSSRPATEAFF. CDR3 nucleotide sequence: TGTGCCAGTAGTAGTCGGCCCGCCACTGAAGCTTTCTTT.

The chain has TRBV20-1 and TRBJ1-1; no reliable D call. The V end lost 3 bases, the J end lost 3 bases, and 8 bases lay between the germline ends. The CDR3 sequence is 12 residues long. Germline assignment: CDR1 DFQATT and CDR2 SNEGSKA (reference sequence). As DNA, the CDR3 is TGCAGTGCTAGTAGGGTTGACACTGAAGCTTTCTTT. This codes for CSASRVDTEAFF.

This clonotype has just one count. V is TRBV2 and J is TRBJ1-5, with D possibly matching TRBD1 (5 bases). The V gene's germline CDR1 is SNHLY and CDR2 FYNNEI. V dropped 6 bases and J dropped 7 bases, with 13 bases sitting between them. The length of the CDR3 is 13 residues. The CDR3 loop reads CASSYGGSQPQHF. As DNA, the CDR3 is TGTGCCAGCAGCTATGGGGGGAGCCAGCCCCAGCATTTT. Variable domain in full (rest from reference TRBV2 and TRBJ1-5): EPEVTQTPSHQVTQMGQEVILRCVPISNHLYFYWYRQILGQKVEFLVSFYNNEISEKSEIFDDQFSVERPDGSNFTLKIRSTKLEDSAMYFCASSYGGSQPQHFGDGTRLSIL.

The chain employs TRBV30 and TRBJ2-3, with no clear D. Trimming took off 0 bases at V and 3 bases at J, with 4 bases between the two ends. Germline lookup yields CDR1 GTSNPN and CDR2 SVGIG (reference sequence). This CDR3 contains 12 residues. The CDR3: CAWSVRTDTQYF. As DNA, the CDR3 is TGTGCCTGGAGTGTACGTACAGATACGCAGTATTTT.

The chain joins TRBV28 to TRBJ2-5; no clear D gene. Germline CDR1 is MDHEN and CDR2 is SYDVKM. V dropped 6 bases and J dropped 1 base, with 6 bases sitting between them. This CDR3 is 12 amino acids long. The CDR3 bases are TGTGCCAGCAGGGCGGCCCAAGAGACCCAGTACTTC. It encodes CASRAAQETQYF.

V gene TRBV6-5 combines with J gene TRBJ2-5; tentatively, D is TRBD1 or TRBD2 (5 bases each). Germline V gene sequence: CDR1 MNHEY, CDR2 SVGAGI. With 7 bases removed from V and 2 bases from J, the gap between germline ends came to 14 bases. The CDR3 has 14 amino acids. CDR3 loop: CASISRDGQETQYF. CDR3 DNA: TGTGCCAGCATTTCCAGGGACGGACAAGAGACCCAGTACTTC.

The genes are TRBV9 and TRBJ2-7, with TRBD1 matching 7 bases. The CDR3 covers 16 residues. V lost 0 bases, J lost 2 bases, and 8 bases stayed unmatched. Germline V gene data show CDR1 as SGDLS and CDR2 as YYNGEE. This CDR3 is CASSVGAGGLPYEQYF. Written as DNA, the CDR3 is TGTGCCAGCAGCGTAGGGGCAGGGGGTCTTCCCTACGAGCAGTACTTC.

V usage is TRBV12-3 or TRBV12-4 and J usage is TRBJ1-1; the D is unclear. Trimming pared 2 bases from V and 1 base from J, leaving 5 bases between. The CDR3 length is 13 residues. CDR3 nucleotides: TGTGCCAGCAGTTTATCAGGGAACACTGAAGCTTTCTTT. Protein product: CASSLSGNTEAFF.

The gene calls are TRBV19 and TRBJ1-4; D is ambiguous. V was clipped by 0 bases and J by 8 bases, with 10 bases between them. This CDR3 contains 14 residues. Germline CDR1 and CDR2: LNHDA and SQIVND (reference sequence). As DNA, the CDR3 is TGTGCCAGTAGTATAGATTGGGCAGCAGAAAAACTGTTTTTT. This translates into CASSIDWAAEKLFF.

Only a few counts were recorded for this clonotype. This rearrangement joins TRBV12-3 or TRBV12-4 to TRBJ2-5; the match to TRBD1 covers 8 bases. The CDR3 length is 14 residues. Losses at the gene ends were 4 bases for V and 2 bases for J; bases not matched to a gene: 3. Written as DNA, the CDR3 is TGTGCCAGCAGTTCCCGGACAGGGCAAGAGACCCAGTACTTC. Translated, it gives CASSSRTGQETQYF.

This chain joins TRBV30 and TRBJ1-1, with D hard to call. V was clipped by 1 base and J by 8 bases, with 11 bases between them. This CDR3 spans 12 amino acids. CDR1 and CDR2 (germline): GTSNPN, SVGIG (reference sequence). The CDR3 spells CAWSEPITEAFF. The CDR3 DNA reads as TGTGCCTGGAGTGAGCCTATTACAGAAGCTTTCTTT.

This chain connects TRBV12-3 or TRBV12-4 to TRBJ2-7, with D tentatively TRBD2 (6 bases). This CDR3 is built from 14 residues. Trimming pared 3 bases from V and 2 bases from J, leaving 11 bases between. As DNA, the CDR3 is TGTGCCAGCAGTTTCCCGGGACTCCCCTACGAGCAGTACTTC. Translation gives CASSFPGLPYEQYF.

The chain couples TRBV5-1 to TRBJ1-1; tentatively, D is TRBD1 (5 bases). Germline CDR1 is SGHRS and CDR2 is YFSETQ. CDR3 length: 14 amino acids. Trimming pared 2 bases from V and 0 bases from J, leaving 8 bases between. CDR3 protein: CASSFTGMNTEAFF. The CDR3 DNA reads TGCGCCAGCAGCTTCACAGGTATGAACACTGAAGCTTTCTTT.

The chain carries TRBV4-1 and TRBJ1-1, with TRBD1 matching 8 bases. The germline V gene has CDR1 MGHRA and CDR2 YSYEKL. The CDR3 has 18 residues. V shed 0 bases, J shed 0 bases, and the junction held 9 bases outside the gene matches. The CDR3 protein is CASSQDRAGGLVNTEAFF. Here the CDR3 DNA reads TGCGCCAGCAGCCAAGACCGAGCAGGGGGCCTTGTGAACACTGAAGCTTTCTTT.

V and J are TRBV5-6 and TRBJ1-2; D unresolved. The germline V gene has CDR1 SGHDT and CDR2 YYEEEE. This CDR3 comprises 14 residues. Trimming took off 1 base at V and 0 bases at J, with 7 bases between the two ends. DNA for the CDR3: TGTGCCAGCAGCTTGAGGCCCCCTAACTATGGCTACACCTTC. This sequence encodes CASSLRPPNYGYTF.

The sample holds one count of this clonotype. The chain has TRBV29-1 and TRBJ2-2; 12 bases agree with TRBD2. Per germline, CDR1 SQVTM and CDR2 ANQGSEA. Germline trimming cut 7 bases from V and 0 bases from J; bases unmatched to any gene: 6. The CDR3 covers 16 residues. In DNA form, the CDR3 reads TGCAGCGCCAGAAGGACTAGCGGGGCGAACACCGGGGAGCTGTTTTTT. As protein: CSARRTSGANTGELFF.

The V gene is TRBV10-3, the J gene TRBJ2-7, with 8 bases fitting TRBD1. This CDR3 contains 13 residues. CDR1 ENHRY and CDR2 SYGVKD come from the germline V gene. V dropped 8 bases and J dropped 2; count of bases not matched to a gene: 5. The CDR3 DNA follows: TGTGCCATCCAGGGGACAGGTCCCTACGAGCAGTACTTC. Protein: CAIQGTGPYEQYF.

The V call is TRBV5-1, the J call TRBJ2-1; 16 bases fit TRBD2. CDR3 length: 15 amino acids. CDR1 SGHRS and CDR2 YFSETQ come from the germline V gene. V gave up 5 bases and J gave up 10 bases; unmatched junction bases: 6. CDR3 region: CASRPPGLAGGEQFF. Here the CDR3 DNA reads TGCGCCAGCAGGCCACCGGGACTAGCGGGAGGGGAGCAGTTCTTC.

For the CDR3, the DNA is TGTGCCACCAGTGACAGGCATGAGCAGTTCTTC. Translation: CATSDRHEQFF. V gene TRBV24-1 combines with J gene TRBJ2-1; the D is unclear. The V and J ends lost 4 bases and 8 bases respectively, with 5 bases between them. CDR1 KGHDR and CDR2 SFDVKD come from the germline V gene. This CDR3 has 11 residues.

A single count supports this clonotype. The J gene is TRBJ2-7, the V gene TRBV9, with 7 nucleotides matching TRBD2. V was pared by 6 bases and J by 2 bases, with 8 bases of the junction left unmatched. Looked up from germline, CDR1 is SGDLS and CDR2 is YYNGEE. The CDR3 runs 14 residues. This CDR3 is CASIPRERTYEQYF. The CDR3 region has the DNA TGTGCCAGCATTCCGCGGGAGAGGACCTACGAGCAGTACTTC.

The chain combines TRBV30 with TRBJ2-1; D call uncertain. CDR1 and CDR2 (germline): GTSNPN, SVGIG (reference sequence). The V end was cut by 0 bases, the J end by 6 bases, with 6 bases between. CDR3 length: 12 residues. CDR3 sequence (DNA): TGTGCCTGGAGTGTAAACAGCAATGAGCAGTTCTTC. This translates into CAWSVNSNEQFF.

The chain is built from TRBV9 and TRBJ2-5, with a tentative D call TRBD2 (6 bases). The germline CDR1 and CDR2 sequences are SGDLS and YYNGEE. CDR3 length: 13 amino acids. With 4 bases removed from V and 3 bases from J, the gap between germline ends came to 10 bases. The CDR3 sequence is CASSRDSEETQYF. For the CDR3, the DNA is TGTGCCAGCAGCAGGGACTCGGAAGAGACCCAGTACTTC.